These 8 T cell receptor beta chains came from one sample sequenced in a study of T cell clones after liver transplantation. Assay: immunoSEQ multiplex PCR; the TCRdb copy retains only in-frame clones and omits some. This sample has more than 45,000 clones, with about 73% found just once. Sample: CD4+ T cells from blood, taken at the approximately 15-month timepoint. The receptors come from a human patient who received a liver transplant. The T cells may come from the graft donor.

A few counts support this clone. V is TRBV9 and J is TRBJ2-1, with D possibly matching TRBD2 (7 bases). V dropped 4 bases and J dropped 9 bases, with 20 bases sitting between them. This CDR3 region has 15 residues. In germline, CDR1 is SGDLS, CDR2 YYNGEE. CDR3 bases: TGTGCCAGCAGCCCCGGGGGGCTAGACGGCAGTGAGCAGTTCTTC. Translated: CASSPGGLDGSEQFF.

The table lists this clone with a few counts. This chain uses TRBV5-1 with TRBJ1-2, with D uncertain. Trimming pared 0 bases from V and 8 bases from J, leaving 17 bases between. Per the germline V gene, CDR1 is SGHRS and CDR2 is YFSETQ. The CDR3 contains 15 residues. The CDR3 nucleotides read TGCGCCAGCAGCTTGGTGGGTGGACGCGAGGGAGGCTACACCTTC. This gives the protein CASSLVGGREGGYTF.

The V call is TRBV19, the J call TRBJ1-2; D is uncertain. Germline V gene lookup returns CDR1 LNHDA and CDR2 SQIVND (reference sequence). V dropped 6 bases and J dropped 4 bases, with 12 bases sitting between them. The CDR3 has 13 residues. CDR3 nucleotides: TGTGCCAGTAGAACCGGGGAGAGCTATGGCTACACCTTC. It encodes CASRTGESYGYTF.

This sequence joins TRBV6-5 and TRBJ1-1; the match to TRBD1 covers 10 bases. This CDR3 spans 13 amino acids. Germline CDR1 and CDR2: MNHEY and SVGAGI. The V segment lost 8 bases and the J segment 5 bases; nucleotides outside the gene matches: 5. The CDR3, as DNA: TGTGCCAGCCGACAGGGGGCAGGAACTGAAGCTTTCTTT. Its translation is CASRQGAGTEAFF.

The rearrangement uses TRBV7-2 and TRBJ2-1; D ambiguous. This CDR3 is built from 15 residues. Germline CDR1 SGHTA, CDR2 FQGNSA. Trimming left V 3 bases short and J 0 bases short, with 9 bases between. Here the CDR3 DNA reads TGTGCCAGCAGCTTTTACGATGTCTCCTACAATGAGCAGTTCTTC. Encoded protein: CASSFYDVSYNEQFF.

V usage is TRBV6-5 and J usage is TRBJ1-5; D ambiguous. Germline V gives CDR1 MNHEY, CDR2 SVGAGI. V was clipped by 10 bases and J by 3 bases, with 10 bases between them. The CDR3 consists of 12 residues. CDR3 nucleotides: TGTGCCACCCGGAGGGCCAATCAGCCCCAGCATTTT. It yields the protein CATRRANQPQHF.

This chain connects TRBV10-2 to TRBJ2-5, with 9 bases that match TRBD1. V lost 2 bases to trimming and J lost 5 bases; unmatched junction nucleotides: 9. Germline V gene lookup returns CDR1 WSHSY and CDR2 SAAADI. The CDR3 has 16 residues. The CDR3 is CASSEPLGQGMETQYF. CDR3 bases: TGCGCCAGCAGTGAGCCCCTTGGACAGGGGATGGAGACCCAGTACTTC.

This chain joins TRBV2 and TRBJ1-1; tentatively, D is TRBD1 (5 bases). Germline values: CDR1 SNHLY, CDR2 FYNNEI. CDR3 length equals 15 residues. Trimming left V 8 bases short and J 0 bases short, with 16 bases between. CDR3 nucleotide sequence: TGTGCCAGCCATCAACCAGGGTTCATGAACACTGAAGCTTTCTTT. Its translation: CASHQPGFMNTEAFF.